These 15 T cell receptor beta chains were all obtained from the same sample, sequenced in a study of radiotherapy plus CTLA-4 blockade in lung cancer (dated by TCRdb to 2017 to 2018). The receptor library was made with the immunoSEQ multiplex PCR assay. Imported from immuneACCESS, the table was reduced by TCRdb to in-frame sequences with V and J called. These copies leave out some clones; in studies compared against another copy, an unresolved V gene accounts for under half, and the cause of the remainder is not known. The sample contains roughly 60,000 clones, roughly 76% of them found a single time. Around 2.8% of the sample is taken by the ten largest. Sequencing used peripheral blood, obtained from a patient treated with radiotherapy plus ipilimumab. Every receptor here comes from a human donor with non-small cell lung cancer who had a complete response to radiotherapy plus ipilimumab.

This sequence joins TRBV5-6 and TRBJ1-4; 9 positions agree with TRBD1. After removal of 4 bases from V and 3 bases from J, the junction contained 10 bases not matched to a gene. Germline-derived CDR1 and CDR2 are SGHDT and YYEEEE. The CDR3 has 17 amino acids. CDR3 nucleotides: TGTGCCAGCAGCAGCCAAGGACAGGGGTTGGCTAATGAAAAACTGTTTTTT. It translates to CASSSQGQGLANEKLFF. The full variable domain, rest sourced from reference TRBV5-6 and TRBJ1-4, is DAGVTQSPTHLIKTRGQQVTLRCSPKSGHDTVSWYQQALGQGPQFIFQYYEEEERQRGNFPDRFSGHQFPNYSSELNVNALLLGDSALYLCASSSQGQGLANEKLFFGSGTQLSVL.

The chain recombines TRBV7-9 with TRBJ2-7, with 8 positions matching TRBD1. After removal of 6 bases from V and 4 bases from J, the junction contained 8 bases not matched to a gene. From germline, CDR1 is SEHNR and CDR2 FQNEAQ (reference sequence). This CDR3 is built from 14 residues. This chain's CDR3 is CASSSGQGSYEQYF. The CDR3 DNA follows: TGTGCCAGCAGTTCTGGACAGGGCAGTTACGAGCAGTACTTC.

This chain joins TRBV25-1 and TRBJ1-6, with 7 positions matching TRBD1. This CDR3 comprises 16 residues. Trimming cost V 4 bases and J 8 bases; bases outside gene matches: 11. The V gene's germline CDR1 is MGHDK and CDR2 SYGVNS. The CDR3 protein is CASSALTGSRDSPLHF. The DNA for the CDR3 is TGTGCCAGCAGTGCACTGACAGGGTCCAGGGATTCACCCCTCCACTTT.

Points on this clone: The sample has other DNA sequences that encode this CDR3 too. This chain joins TRBV7-2 and TRBJ1-5; possible D gene TRBD1, 6 bases. This CDR3 region has 13 residues. V was clipped by 2 bases and J by 4 bases, with 6 bases between them. Germline V lookup: CDR1 SGHTA, CDR2 FQGNSA. CDR3 DNA: TGTGCCAGCAGCTTACAGGGGAATCAGCCCCAGCATTTT. This codes for CASSLQGNQPQHF.

There are a few counts of this clone. This chain links TRBV4-3 with TRBJ1-1, with D hard to call. CDR3 length: 14 amino acids. CDR1 and CDR2 (germline): LGHNA, YSLEER. V was trimmed by 1 base and J by 5 bases, leaving 11 bases between them. CDR3 amino acids: CASSQAGDGTEAFF. CDR3 sequence (DNA): TGCGCCAGCAGCCAAGCCGGGGATGGAACTGAAGCTTTCTTT.

This rearrangement joins TRBV21-1 to TRBJ2-7; the table's D call of TRBD1 was not tested on the DNA. TRBV21-1 is a documented pseudogene. There are 13 residues in the CDR3. CDR3 sequence: CASTDSFSYEQYF. The CDR3 DNA reads TGTGCCAGCACCGACAGTTTCTCCTACGAGCAGTACTTC.

The chain uses TRBV2 and TRBJ2-5, with 7 bases that match TRBD1. Germline-derived CDR1 and CDR2 are SNHLY and FYNNEI. The CDR3 loop spans 15 amino acids. V lost 10 bases, J lost 1 base, and 12 bases stayed unmatched. Written as DNA, the CDR3 is TGTGCCACCTCCCGGGACAGCCTCTTCCAAGAGACCCAGTACTTC. Translation: CATSRDSLFQETQYF.

The sample holds one count of this clone. This chain links TRBV7-6 with TRBJ2-3; D gene ambiguous. This CDR3 has 13 amino acids. The germline V and J ends were trimmed by 6 bases and 1 base, with 8 bases remaining between them. Looked up from germline, CDR1 is SGHVS and CDR2 is FNYEAQ. Here the CDR3 reads CASSQVGTDTQYF. CDR3 bases: TGTGCCAGCAGTCAGGTCGGCACAGATACGCAGTATTTT.

In its sample, this clone was seen once. This chain links TRBV5-1 with TRBJ2-7; 9 nucleotides line up with TRBD1. From germline, CDR1 is SGHRS and CDR2 YFSETQ. Losses at the gene ends were 5 bases for V and 4 bases for J; bases not matched to a gene: 16. This CDR3 spans 17 amino acids. As DNA, the CDR3 is TGCGCCAGCAGAGAAGGGGGGGTGACAGGGGGATTTTACGAGCAGTACTTC. Translated: CASREGGVTGGFYEQYF.

The J gene is TRBJ2-4, the V gene TRBV10-2; D is possibly TRBD2 (5 bases). The germline V and J ends were trimmed by 0 bases and 6 bases, with 15 bases remaining between them. The germline gives CDR1 WSHSY, CDR2 SAAADI. The CDR3 sequence is 16 residues long. The CDR3 nucleotides read TGCGCCAGCAGTGAGTCGAGGGCTTCCCCTAGAAACATTCAGTACTTC. Translation gives CASSESRASPRNIQYF.

The chain carries TRBV11-2 and TRBJ1-1; no firm D call. The ends were cut back, 1 base at V and 0 bases at J, with 9 bases in the middle. The CDR3 extends over 15 amino acids. Looked up from germline, CDR1 is SGHAT and CDR2 is FQNNGV. The CDR3 DNA follows: TGTGCCAGCAGCTTAGTCTCCGGGGTGAACACTGAAGCTTTCTTT. It is translated as CASSLVSGVNTEAFF.

This clone has a handful of counts. This chain uses TRBV29-1 with TRBJ2-1; 10 nucleotides align to TRBD2. V shed 4 bases and J 0 bases; nucleotides not matched to a gene: 0. The CDR3 is made up of 14 amino acids. Germline lookup yields CDR1 SQVTM and CDR2 ANQGSEA. The CDR3 sequence is CSVASGSSYNEQFF. CDR3 sequence (DNA): TGCAGCGTTGCTAGCGGGAGCTCCTACAATGAGCAGTTCTTC.

CDR3 nucleotide sequence: TGTGCCAGCAGCTTGACAGGGAACTACAATGAGCAGTTCTTC. It translates to CASSLTGNYNEQFF. This chain connects TRBV7-6 to TRBJ2-1; 7 bases map to TRBD1. The V segment lost 3 bases and the J segment 3 bases; nucleotides outside the gene matches: 2. Germline values: CDR1 SGHVS, CDR2 FNYEAQ. CDR3 length equals 14 residues.

This clone showed up just once. This chain uses TRBV7-2 with TRBJ2-7; TRBD1 matches 7 bases. The junction had 13 bases not matched to a gene; V was cut back by 5 bases and J by 6 bases. The V gene's germline CDR1 is SGHTA and CDR2 FQGNSA. This CDR3 is built from 15 residues. CDR3 in amino acids: CASSTRTDRVGEQYF. DNA of the CDR3: TGTGCCAGCAGCACCCGAACTGACAGGGTCGGCGAGCAGTACTTC.

The chain has TRBV10-2 and TRBJ1-1, with D tentatively TRBD1 (5 bases). CDR3 size: 15 residues. Trimming took off 1 base at V and 1 base at J, with 10 bases between the two ends. In germline, CDR1 is WSHSY, CDR2 SAAADI. CDR3 DNA: TGCGCCAGCAGTGAGTTGGGGCAGACGAACACTGAAGCTTTCTTT. Amino acid sequence: CASSELGQTNTEAFF.